These 5 T cell receptor beta chains originate from one sample sequenced in a study of blood T cell repertoires in COVID-19. TCRdb's table, derived via immunoSEQ multiplex PCR, lists solely in-frame clones and lacks some. The table lists some 70,000 clones, around four fifths of them singletons, with approximately 5.3% in the top ten. Sequencing input: peripheral blood. Receptor source: a man aged 45-60 years with active COVID-19.

The chain employs TRBV7-9 and TRBJ2-3, with no clear D. The V end lost 8 bases, the J end lost 3 bases, and 3 bases lay between the germline ends. CDR3 size: 10 residues. Germline V CDR1 and CDR2: SEHNR, FQNEAQ (reference sequence). Here the CDR3 DNA reads TGTGCCAGCTCAACAGATACGCAGTATTTT. Its translation is CASSTDTQYF.

The chain employs TRBV19 and TRBJ2-5; D not certain. The CDR3 is made up of 11 amino acids. V lost 3 bases and J lost 5, with 4 bases in between. Germline V gene sequence: CDR1 LNHDA, CDR2 SQIVND (reference sequence). This chain's CDR3 is CASSIMETQYF. In DNA form, the CDR3 reads TGTGCCAGTAGTATCATGGAGACCCAGTACTTC.

The V call is TRBV12-3 or TRBV12-4, the J call TRBJ2-5; 7 bases are a match to TRBD1. J was trimmed by 3 bases and V by 6 bases; bases with no gene match: 4. CDR3 length: 13 amino acids. The CDR3 reads CASRVTGKETQYF. The CDR3 bases are TGTGCCAGCAGGGTGACAGGGAAAGAGACCCAGTACTTC.

The chain joins TRBV6-5 to TRBJ2-3; 11 positions match TRBD2. The CDR3 length is 15 residues. Germline V CDR1 and CDR2: MNHEY, SVGAGI. Germline trimming cut 5 bases from V and 4 bases from J; bases unmatched to any gene: 5. The chain's CDR3 is CASSRLAGGPDTQYF. The CDR3 DNA is TGTGCCAGCAGTCGTCTAGCGGGGGGTCCAGATACGCAGTATTTT.

This rearrangement joins TRBV2 to TRBJ1-6; a possible D gene is TRBD1 (5 bases). The V end was cut by 4 bases, the J end by 7 bases, with 14 bases between. The CDR3 has 15 amino acids. The germline V gene encodes CDR1 SNHLY and CDR2 FYNNEI. In DNA form, the CDR3 reads TGTGCCAGCAGTGGGCTTAGCCGGGGGAATTCACCCCTCCACTTT. Translating it yields CASSGLSRGNSPLHF.